This T cell receptor (beta chain) was profiled in a study of type 1 regulatory T cells. As for the study in general: An in vitro protocol generated T-allo10, a Tr1-enriched, alloantigen-specific CD4 T cell product. Study outcomes and limitations: Type 1 regulatory T cells had a more restricted TCR repertoire than non-type 1 regulatory T cells.

As to this clonotype: Its target is not known.

Using its own MiXCR run on the reads, TCRdb lists one record per CDR3 protein. The sample contains about 71,000 distinct CDR3 sequences, around 20% of which appear only once. The CDR3 is 16 amino acids. Trimming at V came to 3 bases and at J to 3 bases, leaving 7 bases not matched to a gene. Germline CDR1 and CDR2: SGHTA and FQGNSA. The sample was cultured type 1 regulatory T (Tr1) cells, either the whole culture or a sorted fraction (not recorded which). The rearrangement links TRBV7-2 to TRBJ2-3, with 9 bases lining up with TRBD2. This receptor was identified in a human donor in good health. DNA of the CDR3: TGTGCCAGCAGCTTTAATAGCGGGAGCGCAACAGATACGCAGTATTTT. Residues: CASSFNSGSATDTQYF.